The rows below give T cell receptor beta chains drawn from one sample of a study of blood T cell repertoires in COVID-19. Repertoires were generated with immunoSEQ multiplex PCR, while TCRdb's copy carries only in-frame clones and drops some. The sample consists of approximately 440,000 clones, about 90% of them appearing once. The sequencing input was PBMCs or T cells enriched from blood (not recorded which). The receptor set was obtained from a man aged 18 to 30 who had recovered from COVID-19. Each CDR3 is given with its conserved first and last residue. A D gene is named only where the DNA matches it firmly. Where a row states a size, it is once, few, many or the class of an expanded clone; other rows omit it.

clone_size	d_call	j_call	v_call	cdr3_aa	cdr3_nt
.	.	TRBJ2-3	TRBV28	CASSPYGARGDTQYF	TGTGCCAGCAGTCCGTACGGGGCGAGGGGGGATACGCAGTATTTT
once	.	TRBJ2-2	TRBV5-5	CASSLLASKAGELFF	TGTGCCAGCAGCTTGCTAGCGAGTAAAGCCGGGGAGCTGTTTTTT
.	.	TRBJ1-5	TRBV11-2	CASSLGDYYSNQPQHF	TGTGCCAGCAGCTTAGGTGACTACTATAGCAATCAGCCCCAGCATTTT
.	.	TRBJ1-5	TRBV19	CASTNSWNQPQHF	TGTGCCAGTACCAACAGTTGGAATCAGCCCCAGCATTTT
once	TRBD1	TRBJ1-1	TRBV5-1	CASSSTGVSKNTEAFF	TGCGCCAGCAGCTCGACAGGGGTTTCCAAGAACACTGAAGCTTTCTTT
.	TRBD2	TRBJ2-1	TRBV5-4	CASSLGLAGVEQFF	TGTGCCAGCAGCTTGGGACTAGCGGGAGTTGAGCAGTTCTTC
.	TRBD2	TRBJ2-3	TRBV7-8	CASSLGLLADDTQYF	TGTGCCAGCAGCTTAGGTCTCCTAGCGGACGATACGCAGTATTTT
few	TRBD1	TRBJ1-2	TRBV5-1	CASSSHRGHGYGYTF	TGCGCCAGCAGCTCGCACAGGGGGCATGGCTATGGCTACACCTTC
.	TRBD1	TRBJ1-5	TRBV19	CASSLRTGGYQPQHF	TGTGCCAGTAGTCTCCGGACAGGAGGTTATCAGCCCCAGCATTTT
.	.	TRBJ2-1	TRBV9	CASSIGGNEQFF	TGTGCCAGCAGCATCGGGGGAAATGAGCAGTTCTTC
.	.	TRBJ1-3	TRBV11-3	CASSTGGGNTIYF	TGTGCCAGCAGCACCGGGGGAGGAAACACCATATATTTT
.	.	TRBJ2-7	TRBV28	CATKDSYEQYF	TGTGCCACTAAGGACAGCTACGAGCAGTACTTC
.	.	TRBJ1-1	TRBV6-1	CASSDRGNTEAFF	TGTGCCAGCAGTGATAGGGGAAACACTGAAGCTTTCTTT
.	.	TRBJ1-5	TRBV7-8	CASSLGRAKNQPQHF	TGTGCCAGCAGCTTAGGCAGGGCCAAAAATCAGCCCCAGCATTTT
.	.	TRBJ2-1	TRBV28	CASSLVGGVGYNEQFF	TGTGCCAGCAGTCTAGTGGGGGGAGTCGGATACAATGAGCAGTTCTTC
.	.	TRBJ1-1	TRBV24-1	CATSRGTEAFF	TGTGCCACCAGTAGGGGGACTGAAGCTTTCTTT
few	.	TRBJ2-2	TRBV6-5	CASSYFRLSTGELFF	TGTGCCAGCAGTTACTTCCGTCTTAGCACCGGGGAGCTGTTTTTT
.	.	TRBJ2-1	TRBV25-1	CASSPGGDYNEQFF	TGTGCCAGCTCCCCGGGGGGCGACTACAATGAGCAGTTCTTC
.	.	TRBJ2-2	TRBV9	CASSVETGRSTGELFF	TGTGCCAGCAGCGTAGAAACAGGTCGTTCCACCGGGGAGCTGTTTTTT
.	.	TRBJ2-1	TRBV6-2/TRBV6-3	CASSAALAGHSLYNEQFF	TGTGCCAGCAGTGCGGCCCTGGCGGGCCACTCCCTTTACAATGAGCAGTTCTTC
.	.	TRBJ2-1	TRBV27	CASSPLQGHEQFF	TGTGCCAGCAGCCCTCTACAGGGTCATGAGCAGTTCTTC
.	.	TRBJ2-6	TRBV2	CASDTLLSGANVLTF	TGTGCCAGCGACACCTTGCTCTCTGGGGCCAACGTCCTGACTTTC
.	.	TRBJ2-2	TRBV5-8	CASSRTPLSAGELFF	TGTGCCAGCAGCCGTACTCCATTGTCTGCTGGGGAGCTGTTTTTT
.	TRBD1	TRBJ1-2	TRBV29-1	CSVRQGSGGYTF	TGCAGCGTACGACAGGGGAGCGGTGGCTACACCTTC
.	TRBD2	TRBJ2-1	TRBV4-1	CASKTGLAGGEQFF	TGCGCCAGCAAAACGGGACTAGCGGGGGGGGAGCAGTTCTTC
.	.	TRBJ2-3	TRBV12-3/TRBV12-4	CASRSVSDTQYF	TGTGCCAGCAGATCCGTGTCGGATACGCAGTATTTT
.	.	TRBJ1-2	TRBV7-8	CASSLEQLNYGYTF	TGTGCCAGCAGCTTAGAACAGTTAAACTATGGCTACACCTTC
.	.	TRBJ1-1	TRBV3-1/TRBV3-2	CASSHLRVLTEAFF	TGTGCCAGCAGCCATCTCAGGGTGCTCACTGAAGCTTTCTTT
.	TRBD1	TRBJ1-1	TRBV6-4	CASRGQSNTEAFF	TGTGCCAGCAGGGGACAGTCGAACACTGAAGCTTTCTTT
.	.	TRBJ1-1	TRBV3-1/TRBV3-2	CASSPRTATEAFF	TGTGCCAGCAGCCCTCGGACAGCCACTGAAGCTTTCTTT
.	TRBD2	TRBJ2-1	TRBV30	CAWSALLADSYNEQFF	TGTGCCTGGAGTGCCCTCCTAGCGGACTCCTACAATGAGCAGTTCTTC
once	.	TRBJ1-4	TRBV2	CASRLGGTGKLFF	TGTGCCAGCAGGCTGGGGGGTACGGGAAAACTGTTTTTT
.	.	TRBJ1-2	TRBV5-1	CASSLGGHFEGYTF	TGCGCCAGCAGCTTGGGGGGCCACTTCGAAGGCTACACCTTC
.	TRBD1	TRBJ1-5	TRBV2	CASSTGGSGQPQHF	TGTGCCAGCAGTACAGGGGGAAGTGGTCAGCCCCAGCATTTT
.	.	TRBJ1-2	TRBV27	CASSLTGSMFNGYTF	TGTGCCAGCAGTTTAACAGGGTCGATGTTTAATGGCTACACCTTC
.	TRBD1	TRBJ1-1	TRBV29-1	CSVGTGGRNTEAFF	TGCAGCGTTGGGACAGGGGGCAGGAACACTGAAGCTTTCTTT
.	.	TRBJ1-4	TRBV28	CASSSHTGISANEKLFF	TGTGCCAGCAGCAGTCACACAGGGATTTCGGCGAATGAAAAACTGTTTTTT
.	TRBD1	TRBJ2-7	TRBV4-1	CASSQPGQGFEQYF	TGCGCCAGCAGCCAACCGGGACAGGGATTCGAGCAGTACTTC
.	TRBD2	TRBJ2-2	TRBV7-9	CASSTRTSGAGELFF	TGTGCCAGCAGCACCCGGACTAGCGGGGCCGGGGAGCTGTTTTTT
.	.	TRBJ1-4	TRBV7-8	CASSPGLGPREKLFF	TGTGCCAGCAGCCCAGGGTTGGGGCCCCGGGAAAAACTGTTTTTT
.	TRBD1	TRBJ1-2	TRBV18	CASSRQGADYGYTF	TGTGCCAGCTCAAGGCAGGGGGCAGACTATGGCTACACCTTC
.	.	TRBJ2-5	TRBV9	CASSVDGEETQYF	TGTGCCAGCAGCGTAGACGGGGAAGAGACCCAGTACTTC